The 14 T cell receptor beta chains listed next were all sequenced from one sample in a study of T cells in Graves' hyperthyroidism and ophthalmopathy. The TCR beta CDR3 regions underwent amplification using RNA transcripts as the source. Primed by the HTBI set, a first-round RT-PCR was run on the TCR CDR3. Each CDR3 protein gets one entry after TCRdb re-called the multiplex PCR reads with MiXCR. The data hold 500,000 to 800,000 distinct CDR3 sequences, with 45% observed a single time. Sequencing was performed on peripheral blood or thyroid tissue (not recorded which). The source of these receptors is an adult man with Graves' disease, either hyperthyroidism or ophthalmopathy (not recorded which).

The table lists this clonotype with a few counts. This rearrangement joins TRBV7-9 to TRBJ1-1; D perhaps matches TRBD1 (5 bases). Per germline, CDR1 SEHNR and CDR2 FQNEAQ (reference sequence). V was cut by 3 bases and J by 6 bases, with 11 bases left in between. The CDR3 has 13 residues. CDR3 loop: CASSFEGESEAFF. In DNA form, the CDR3 reads TGTGCCAGCAGCTTCGAAGGGGAATCTGAAGCTTTCTTT.

This clonotype was seen a handful of times. The rearrangement uses TRBV5-4 and TRBJ1-1; TRBD1 matches at 7 bases. After removal of 5 bases from V and 5 bases from J, the junction contained 9 bases not matched to a gene. Germline loops: CDR1 SGHNT, CDR2 YYREEE (reference sequence). The CDR3 loop spans 14 amino acids. CDR3 DNA sequence: TGTGCCAGCAGAGCATTCAGGGGGGAAACTGAAGCTTTCTTT. Its translation is CASRAFRGETEAFF. Using reference TRBV5-4 and TRBJ1-1 for the parts outside the CDR3, the full variable domain is ETGVTQSPTHLIKTRGQQVTLRCSSQSGHNTVSWYQQALGQGPQFIFQYYREEENGRGNFPPRFSGLQFPNYSSELNVNALELDDSALYLCASRAFRGETEAFFGQGTRLTVV.

This clonotype was recorded only once. The gene calls are TRBV7-9 and TRBJ1-5, with a weak D call TRBD1 (6 bases). The V gene lost 5 bases and the J gene lost 11 bases, with 16 bases spanning the gap. This CDR3 is 13 amino acids long. Germline-derived CDR1 and CDR2 are SEHNR and FQNEAQ (reference sequence). In nucleotides, the CDR3 is TGTGCCAGCAGCCAAGACGGGGGCGCTGCCCAGCATTTT. Translated: CASSQDGGAAQHF.

There are a few counts of this clonotype. V gene TRBV9 combines with J gene TRBJ1-2; TRBD1 is a possible D gene (5 bases). Between the trimmed V and J ends, which lost 4 bases and 2 bases, there was a span of 12 bases. This CDR3 comprises 14 residues. CDR1 is SGDLS, CDR2 YYNGEE, per germline. CDR3: CASSPRTQNYGYTF. The CDR3 DNA reads as TGTGCCAGCAGCCCTAGGACACAAAACTATGGCTACACCTTC.

The chain is built from TRBV12-3 or TRBV12-4 and TRBJ1-1, with D unresolved. Between the trimmed V and J ends, which lost 3 bases and 1 base, there was a span of 9 bases. The CDR3 extends over 14 amino acids. The CDR3 is CASSFPKGNTEAFF. CDR3 coding DNA: TGTGCCAGCAGTTTTCCGAAGGGGAACACTGAAGCTTTCTTT.

At least ten counts were recorded for this clonotype. This chain links TRBV25-1 with TRBJ1-4; no reliable D call. The CDR3 sequence is 17 residues long. Trimming stripped 8 bases from V and 1 base from J, with 20 bases between. CDR1 is MGHDK, CDR2 SYGVNS, per germline. In nucleotides, the CDR3 is TGTGCCAGCCACCCCGGAGGGTACGAGGGAACTAATGAAAAACTGTTTTTT. This gives the protein CASHPGGYEGTNEKLFF.

The gene calls are TRBV20-1 and TRBJ2-5; D call uncertain. This CDR3 has 10 residues. Trimming pared 5 bases from V and 5 bases from J, leaving 6 bases between. The germline CDR1 and CDR2 sequences are DFQATT and SNEGSKA (reference sequence). The CDR3 here is CSALSETQYF. The CDR3 DNA is TGCAGTGCTCTCAGCGAGACCCAGTACTTC.

This clonotype was picked up many times. The chain carries TRBV7-8 and TRBJ1-5; 10 nucleotides agree with TRBD1. The ends lost 6 bases at V and 4 bases at J; junction bases unmatched: 9. Germline-derived CDR1 and CDR2 are SGHVS and FQNEAQ. This CDR3 comprises 16 residues. The CDR3 sequence is CASRRTGGIGNQPQHF. The CDR3 nucleotides read TGTGCCAGCAGGCGGACAGGGGGAATAGGGAATCAGCCCCAGCATTTT.

In its sample, this clonotype was seen a few times. The rearrangement joins TRBV2 to TRBJ2-7; unclear D gene. With 4 bases removed from V and 0 bases from J, the gap between germline ends came to 7 bases. This CDR3 contains 13 residues. Per the germline V gene, CDR1 is SNHLY and CDR2 is FYNNEI. The CDR3 nucleotides read TGTGCCAGCAGTGGGGTTAGCTCCTACGAGCAGTACTTC. Residues: CASSGVSSYEQYF.

The genes are TRBV6-1 and TRBJ2-2, with D possibly matching TRBD1 (6 bases). V lost 2 bases to trimming and J lost 3 bases, with 13 bases between them. Germline V CDR1 and CDR2: MNHNS, SASEGT. The CDR3 loop spans 16 amino acids. The DNA for the CDR3 is TGTGCCAGCAGTGAATTTTGGCAGGGGTACACCGGGGAGCTGTTTTTT. Its translation is CASSEFWQGYTGELFF.

This clonotype came up a few times. This chain uses TRBV6-6 with TRBJ1-5; weak D call: TRBD1 (5 bases). This CDR3 is built from 12 residues. Germline V gene lookup returns CDR1 MNHNY and CDR2 SVGAGI (reference sequence). Trimming shortened V by 6 bases and J by 7 bases, and 10 bases separated the two germline ends. CDR3 nucleotides: TGTGCCAGCAGGGGGGGAGACCAGCCCCAGCATTTT. As protein: CASRGGDQPQHF.

This clonotype was seen only a few times. This chain connects TRBV7-9 to TRBJ1-1; 8 nucleotides line up with TRBD1. There are 14 residues in the CDR3. V dropped 6 bases and J dropped 5; count of bases not matched to a gene: 8. Germline assignment: CDR1 SEHNR and CDR2 FQNEAQ (reference sequence). The CDR3 coding sequence is TGTGCCAGCAGTAAGACAGGGGTGGGGACTGAAGCTTTCTTT. Encoded protein: CASSKTGVGTEAFF.

This clonotype showed up many times. The V and J genes are TRBV10-3 and TRBJ2-7, with TRBD1 matching 7 bases. CDR1 is ENHRY, CDR2 SYGVKD, per germline. The CDR3 is 14 amino acids. Unmatched junction bases numbered 5, after V lost 5 bases and J lost 1 base. CDR3 sequence reads: CAISPGQISYEQYF. CDR3 nucleotide sequence: TGTGCCATCAGTCCGGGACAGATATCCTACGAGCAGTACTTC.

In its sample, this clonotype was seen many times. This chain uses TRBV9 with TRBJ1-2, with D possibly being TRBD1 (5 bases). This CDR3 comprises 12 residues. With 1 base removed from V and 12 bases from J, the gap between germline ends came to 13 bases. Per the germline V gene, CDR1 is SGDLS and CDR2 is YYNGEE. The DNA of the CDR3 is TGTGCCAGCAGCGTATTGGGGGGTGACGACACCTTC. The encoded protein is CASSVLGGDDTF.